These T cell receptor beta chains were read from a single sample in a study of identical twins. Each CDR3 protein gets one entry after TCRdb re-called the 5' RACE reads with MiXCR. The profile shows about 790,000 distinct CDR3 sequences, over 15% of them singletons. A further study also used this sample, focusing on T cells expressing NK-cell markers.

Sequencing was performed on PBMCs. All receptors come from a woman between 18 and 29 years old in good health. Both conserved end residues are part of each CDR3. A D gene is named only where the DNA matches it firmly. Some rows mark clone size as missing; the rest say once, few, many or name a class of expanded clone.

d_call	v_call	clone_size	j_call	cdr3_nt	cdr3_aa
.	TRBV29-1	few	TRBJ2-4	TGCAGCTTAATGACTGGAAACATTCAGTACTTC	CSLMTGNIQYF
.	TRBV20-1	.	TRBJ2-5	TGCAGTGCTAGTCCCAGCGGACAAGAGACCCAGTACTTC	CSASPSGQETQYF
TRBD2	TRBV27	.	TRBJ2-6	TGTGCCAGCACTCTGGGGTTTCGCGGGAGGGCGGGGGCCAACGTCCTGACTTTC	CASTLGFRGRAGANVLTF
.	TRBV6-5	many	TRBJ2-1	TGTGCCAGCAAGGCTTACAATGAGCAGTTCTTC	CASKAYNEQFF
.	TRBV12-5	few	TRBJ1-6	TGTGCTAGTGGTTTACAGGGTACGAGTTCACCCCTCCACTTT	CASGLQGTSSPLHF
.	TRBV11-2	few	TRBJ2-7	TGTGCCAGCAGCTTAGTATCTCGGCCAGGGCGAACCTACGAGCAGTACTTC	CASSLVSRPGRTYEQYF
.	TRBV5-1	.	TRBJ2-2	TGCGCCAGCAGCTTGGAAGGGGCACGGCTCCCGAACACCGGGGAGCTGTTTTTT	CASSLEGARLPNTGELFF
.	TRBV7-9	few	TRBJ1-1	TGTGCCAGCAGCGGGTACAGGGATGAAGCTTTCTTT	CASSGYRDEAFF
TRBD2	TRBV9	few	TRBJ2-5	TGTGCCAGCAGCGTAGGTCCAGCGGGAGGGCCAGGAGAGACCCAGTACTTC	CASSVGPAGGPGETQYF
.	TRBV9	few	TRBJ2-5	TGTGCCAGCAGCGTAGGTCCCAGCGGTCAAGAGACCCAGTACTTC	CASSVGPSGQETQYF
.	TRBV6-5	.	TRBJ1-3	TGTGCCAGCAGTTACGCCCTATCTCCTGGAAACACCATATATTTT	CASSYALSPGNTIYF
.	TRBV6-1	many	TRBJ2-7	TGTGCCAGCAGAGGCAGGTGGGACTTATACGAGCAGTACTTC	CASRGRWDLYEQYF
.	TRBV20-1	.	TRBJ2-1	TGCAGTGCTGGAACTTGGGGATCCTACAATGAGCAGTTCTTC	CSAGTWGSYNEQFF
.	TRBV6-1	few	TRBJ1-1	TGTGCCAGCACCATAACGGGGTTCGGGAACACTGAAGCTTTCTTT	CASTITGFGNTEAFF
.	TRBV20-1	once	TRBJ2-7	TGCAGTGCTGGGGGAGCCGGCGAGCAGTACTTC	CSAGGAGEQYF
.	TRBV12-3/TRBV12-4	few	TRBJ1-4	TGTGCCAGCAGTTCGCGGAGTTCGAATGAAAAACTGTTTTTT	CASSSRSSNEKLFF
.	TRBV18	.	TRBJ2-7	TGTGCCAGCTCACCTCCCGAGAGGAGCTCCTACGAGCAGTACTTC	CASSPPERSSYEQYF
.	TRBV5-8	.	TRBJ2-6	TGTGCCAGCAGCTCCGGGACCTCTGGGGCCAACGTCCTGACTTTC	CASSSGTSGANVLTF
.	TRBV11-3	few	TRBJ2-1	TGTGCCAGCAGCCCCCGGGGTGGGATCAGGGAGCAGTTCTTC	CASSPRGGIREQFF
TRBD1	TRBV5-1	.	TRBJ1-2	TGCGCCAGCAGCTTGTGGGGACAGGACAGTGGCTACACCTTC	CASSLWGQDSGYTF
.	TRBV18	.	TRBJ2-5	TGTGCCAGCTCACGGCGGGACCTAAAAACAGGAGAGACCCAGTACTTC	CASSRRDLKTGETQYF
.	TRBV20-1	few	TRBJ2-1	TGCAGTGCTAGTCTGGGACTCTACAATGAGCAGTTCTTC	CSASLGLYNEQFF
TRBD2	TRBV20-1	few	TRBJ2-1	TGCAGTGCCAGCTCGGTTCGGGAGGGCCTATTGAAGCAGTTCTTC	CSASSVREGLLKQFF
.	TRBV6-5	few	TRBJ2-3	TGTGCCAGCAGTTACCGACAGTGGGAATTTTTT	CASSYRQWEFF
.	TRBV7-3	.	TRBJ2-3	TGTGCCAGCAGCCCCCAGGGCGGGGTGACAGATACGCAGTATTTT	CASSPQGGVTDTQYF
.	TRBV7-9	few	TRBJ2-1	TGTGCCAGCAGCCCCAGGGGATTAGGGCCCAATGAGCAGTTCTTC	CASSPRGLGPNEQFF
.	TRBV14	few	TRBJ2-1	TGTGCCAGCAGCCAAACAGAACACCCTTGGGAGATTACCTACAATGAGCAGTTCTTC	CASSQTEHPWEITYNEQFF
.	TRBV5-1	.	TRBJ1-1	TGCGCCAGTTGCATGGGCCCGAACACTGAAGCTTTCTTT	CASCMGPNTEAFF
.	TRBV20-1	many	TRBJ2-1	TGCAGTGCCTCCGGACTTCGCAACTACAATGAGCAGTTCTTC	CSASGLRNYNEQFF
.	TRBV12-3/TRBV12-4	few	TRBJ1-5	TGTGCCAGCCGGTCGGATAGCAATCAGCCCCAGCATTTT	CASRSDSNQPQHF
TRBD1	TRBV7-6	few	TRBJ1-1	TGTGCCAGCAGCGGGGCAATGACAGGGAAGGGGGCTTTCTTT	CASSGAMTGKGAFF
.	TRBV12-3/TRBV12-4	.	TRBJ2-2	TGTGCCAGCAGCCCCTTAAGGGGGGACGGGGAGCTGTTTTTT	CASSPLRGDGELFF
.	TRBV20-1	.	TRBJ2-5	TGCAGTGCTAGAGTCTTAGCCCCAGGGACCCAGTACTTC	CSARVLAPGTQYF
TRBD1	TRBV6-5	few	TRBJ2-7	TGTGCCAGCAGTTACAAGGACAGGGCGTACTTC	CASSYKDRAYF
.	TRBV25-1	.	TRBJ2-2	TGTGCCAGCAGTGAATTACGCTCGGGGAGCACCGGGGAGCTGTTTTTT	CASSELRSGSTGELFF
.	TRBV20-1	.	TRBJ1-6	TGCAGTGCTAGAGCGGACAGACGGGGGAATTCACCCCTCCACTTT	CSARADRRGNSPLHF
TRBD1	TRBV6-1	.	TRBJ2-1	TGTGCCAGCAGTGAAGAGGACAGGGACTCCTACAATGAGCAGTTCTTC	CASSEEDRDSYNEQFF
.	TRBV7-9	.	TRBJ2-1	TGTGCCAGCAGCTTAGTCGAGACTTACAATGAGCAGTTCTTC	CASSLVETYNEQFF
TRBD2	TRBV7-2	.	TRBJ2-7	TGTGCCAGCAGCGTAGTGGCGGGAGGACGTTACGAGCAGTACTTC	CASSVVAGGRYEQYF
.	TRBV29-1	.	TRBJ2-2	TGCAGCGGGTTTATGGTCGGGGAGCTGTTTTTT	CSGFMVGELFF
.	TRBV20-1	.	TRBJ2-1	TGCAGTGCTAGATTCTTCGGGGTCTCCTACAATGAGCAGTTCTTC	CSARFFGVSYNEQFF
TRBD2	TRBV20-1	few	TRBJ2-3	TGCAGTGCCCTGCCGGGGGGTACGGATACGCAGTATTTT	CSALPGGTDTQYF
.	TRBV5-1	few	TRBJ2-7	TGCGCCAGCAGCTCGCAGGGAGTTTCGTACGAGCAGTACTTC	CASSSQGVSYEQYF